This T cell receptor (beta chain) was identified in a study of blood T cell repertoires in COVID-19. The authors' processing: Nucleated cell number was recorded as an estimate derived from reference gene primer amplification. Libraries were prepared by immunoSEQ multiplex PCR; TCRdb keeps only in-frame clonotypes and omits some of them. The DNA was the basis for D and trimming; V, J and clone size are from that table. The sample contains 350,000 to 500,000 clones, approximately 90% of which appear only once. Germline CDR1 reads LNHDA; CDR2 reads SQIVND (reference sequence). The CDR3 covers 15 residues. The V and J ends lost 5 bases and 5 bases, in that order; junction bases with no gene match: 6.

Sequencing was performed on peripheral blood. This chain joins TRBV19 and TRBJ1-6, with 7 bases fitting TRBD1. The TCR sequence derives from a man aged 18-30 years with COVID-19, enrolled during active disease. CDR3: CASSVTGADNSPLHF. CDR3 bases: TGTGCCAGTAGTGTCACAGGGGCGGATAATTCACCCCTCCACTTT.